These 25 T cell receptor beta chains were all obtained from the same sample, sequenced in a study of blood T cell repertoires in COVID-19. The assay was immunoSEQ multiplex PCR, and TCRdb's table has in-frame clones only and misses some. Among fewer than 300,000 clones listed, about 91% were seen once. Sequenced: peripheral blood. The receptor set was obtained from a young adult with COVID-19, enrolled during active disease.

The chain recombines TRBV5-1 with TRBJ1-4; D possibly corresponds to TRBD1 (5 bases). CDR1 SGHRS and CDR2 YFSETQ come from the germline V gene. The CDR3 totals 15 residues. V gave up 4 bases and J gave up 0 bases, with 10 bases separating them. CDR3 sequence reads: CASSRETATNEKLFF. The CDR3 DNA reads TGCGCCAGCAGCCGAGAGACAGCAACTAATGAAAAACTGTTTTTT.

The chain is built from TRBV7-8 and TRBJ1-6; D might be TRBD1 (5 bases). Trimming took 1 base from V and 7 from J, leaving 8 bases between them. CDR1 and CDR2 from the germline V gene are SGHVS and FQNEAQ. There are 14 residues in the CDR3. The DNA of the CDR3 is TGTGCCAGCAGCTTAGTCCGGGGGAATTCACCCCTCCACTTT. Protein sequence: CASSLVRGNSPLHF.

The chain joins TRBV6-4 to TRBJ2-3, with 10 bases fitting TRBD1. This CDR3 has 15 amino acids. Germline loops: CDR1 MRHNA, CDR2 SNTAGT. V was clipped by 4 bases and J by 2 bases; unmatched bases: 3. This chain's CDR3 is CASSAGTGVTDTQYF. The CDR3 region has the DNA TGTGCCAGCAGTGCCGGGACAGGGGTCACAGATACGCAGTATTTT.

The CDR3 DNA sequence: TGTGCCAGCAGTGTTGCGAACATTCAGTACTTC. Amino acid sequence: CASSVANIQYF. The chain links TRBV2 to TRBJ2-4; D is ambiguous. V lost 4 bases and J lost 7, with 5 bases in between. Looked up from germline, CDR1 is SNHLY and CDR2 is FYNNEI. The CDR3 runs to 11 residues. Drawing the rest from reference TRBV2 and TRBJ2-4, the complete variable domain is EPEVTQTPSHQVTQMGQEVILRCVPISNHLYFYWYRQILGQKVEFLVSFYNNEISEKSEIFDDQFSVERPDGSNFTLKIRSTKLEDSAMYFCASSVANIQYFGAGTRLSVL.

The V gene is TRBV27, the J gene TRBJ1-2, with TRBD1 as a possible D gene (5 bases). The germline CDR1 and CDR2 sequences are MNHEY and SMNVEV (reference sequence). Deletions cut 3 bases from V and 9 bases from J, with 17 bases between. The length of the CDR3 is 14 residues. DNA for the CDR3: TGTGCCAGCAGTTTCTCCGGGACTGGGTGGCGCTACACCTTC. Translation gives CASSFSGTGWRYTF.

The chain employs TRBV7-2 and TRBJ2-7, with 7 bases fitting TRBD1. V gave up 5 bases and J gave up 6 bases; unmatched junction bases: 13. The CDR3 extends over 15 amino acids. Germline V gene lookup returns CDR1 SGHTA and CDR2 FQGNSA. The CDR3 loop is CASSQAVGTALEQYF. The CDR3 nucleotides read TGTGCCAGCAGCCAGGCTGTCGGGACAGCCCTCGAGCAGTACTTC.

V gene TRBV6-2 or TRBV6-3 combines with J gene TRBJ2-7; D is perhaps TRBD2 (6 bases). The CDR3 is made up of 20 amino acids. V was trimmed by 4 bases and J by 3 bases, leaving 31 bases between them. The germline V gene has CDR1 MNHEY and CDR2 SVGEGT. The CDR3 here is CASSSIQVQGLTSPFYEQYF. CDR3 in DNA: TGTGCCAGCAGTTCCATACAGGTACAAGGACTAACCAGTCCGTTCTACGAGCAGTACTTC.

The chain links TRBV9 to TRBJ2-5; 8 bases are shared with TRBD1. The V and J ends lost 4 bases and 4 bases, in that order; junction bases with no gene match: 9. This CDR3 is 15 amino acids long. Germline V gene lookup returns CDR1 SGDLS and CDR2 YYNGEE. The CDR3 region has the DNA TGTGCCAGCAGCCCCCGGGGCAGGGGGCTAGAGACCCAGTACTTC. It is translated as CASSPRGRGLETQYF.

CDR3 DNA sequence: TGCGCCAGCAGCCAAGAAATCCCGGGACAGGGTAGGTTCTTC. It yields the protein CASSQEIPGQGRFF. The J gene is TRBJ2-1, the V gene TRBV4-3; 9 bases are shared with TRBD1. The CDR3 has 14 residues. The ends lost 0 bases at V and 15 bases at J; junction bases unmatched: 9. Per the germline V gene, CDR1 is LGHNA and CDR2 is YSLEER.

CDR3 region: CASSPGAGPTYEQYF. In nucleotides, the CDR3 is TGTGCCAGCAGCCCCGGGGCGGGGCCCACCTACGAGCAGTACTTC. The chain has TRBV5-6 and TRBJ2-7; tentatively, D is TRBD2 (6 bases). V gave up 4 bases and J gave up 2 bases, with 16 bases separating them. CDR1 and CDR2 from the germline V gene are SGHDT and YYEEEE. The CDR3 contains 15 residues.

The V and J genes are TRBV6-2 or TRBV6-3 and TRBJ2-1; TRBD2 matches at 12 bases. J lost 6 bases, V lost 2 bases, and 5 bases had no gene match. Germline V gives CDR1 MNHEY, CDR2 SVGEGT. The CDR3 is 16 amino acids. DNA for the CDR3: TGTGCCAGCAGTTACCCAGGACTAGCGGGGCGCAATGAGCAGTTCTTC. This encodes CASSYPGLAGRNEQFF.

The sample holds one count of this clone. Sequence at one end of the junction differs from germline and may be a read error. The V gene is TRBV7-3, the J gene TRBJ2-5; 7 positions agree with TRBD1. Germline V gene lookup returns CDR1 SGHTA and CDR2 FQGTGA. This CDR3 is built from 15 residues. This CDR3 reads CASSLGLQGQGTQYF. The CDR3 bases are TGTGCCAGCAGCTTAGGGTTACAGGGGCAAGGGACCCAGTACTTC.

The chain uses TRBV5-1 and TRBJ1-1; weak D call: TRBD1 (5 bases). The V gene's germline CDR1 is SGHRS and CDR2 YFSETQ. V gave up 0 bases and J gave up 1 base, with 7 bases separating them. The CDR3 runs to 14 residues. The chain's CDR3 is CASSLVRGNTEAFF. The CDR3 bases are TGCGCCAGCAGCTTGGTTAGGGGGAACACTGAAGCTTTCTTT.

The chain uses TRBV13 and TRBJ2-7, with a weak D call TRBD1 (6 bases). The V gene lost 5 bases and the J gene lost 1 base, with 15 bases spanning the gap. CDR3 length equals 15 residues. Per germline, CDR1 PRHDT and CDR2 FYEKMQ (reference sequence). CDR3 loop: CASSLTGTSSYEQYF. CDR3 bases: TGTGCCAGCAGCCTTACCGGGACATCGTCCTACGAGCAGTACTTC.

This sequence joins TRBV28 and TRBJ1-2; possible D gene TRBD1, 6 bases. In germline, CDR1 is MDHEN, CDR2 SYDVKM. This CDR3 has 12 residues. Trimming left V 3 bases short and J 8 bases short, with 10 bases between. CDR3 nucleotide sequence: TGTGCCAGCAGTTTGGGGGCGCGGGGCTACACCTTC. This codes for CASSLGARGYTF.

This chain joins TRBV29-1 and TRBJ2-3; TRBD2 might be the D (5 bases). The germline CDR1 and CDR2 sequences are SQVTM and ANQGSEA. CDR3 length equals 13 residues. V was pared by 7 bases and J by 5 bases, with 16 bases between. The CDR3 DNA follows: TGCAGCGCCCGGGAACTTCAGGAAGATACGCAGTATTTT. Translation gives CSARELQEDTQYF.

The rearrangement uses TRBV7-9 and TRBJ1-2; 11 nucleotides match TRBD1. The CDR3 length is 14 residues. Trimming at V came to 8 bases and at J to 7 bases, leaving 9 bases not matched to a gene. Looked up from germline, CDR1 is SEHNR and CDR2 is FQNEAQ (reference sequence). This chain's CDR3 is CASQKMDRGPGYTF. CDR3 DNA: TGTGCCAGCCAGAAAATGGACAGGGGGCCTGGCTACACCTTC.

This clone was found once. The chain uses TRBV19 and TRBJ1-2, with 9 nucleotides matching TRBD1. Looked up from germline, CDR1 is LNHDA and CDR2 is SQIVND (reference sequence). J lost 4 bases, V lost 7 bases, and 4 bases had no gene match. The CDR3 length is 13 residues. CDR3 loop: CASKDRGFYGYTF. The CDR3 region has the DNA TGTGCCAGTAAGGACAGGGGCTTCTATGGCTACACCTTC.

The V gene is TRBV10-3, the J gene TRBJ1-5; D unclear. The CDR3 has 16 amino acids. The germline V gene has CDR1 ENHRY and CDR2 SYGVKD. Trimming took 0 bases from V and 0 from J, leaving 9 bases between them. The CDR3 protein is CAISESIISSNQPQHF. For the CDR3, the DNA is TGTGCCATCAGTGAGTCGATTATTAGTAGCAATCAGCCCCAGCATTTT.

This chain uses TRBV29-1 with TRBJ1-1; D gene ambiguous. CDR3 length: 14 residues. CDR1 is SQVTM, CDR2 ANQGSEA, per germline. V was shortened by 3 bases and J by 4 bases, with 15 bases between the two germline ends. CDR3 region: CSVDRRTPGTEAFF. CDR3 sequence (DNA): TGCAGCGTTGACAGGAGGACCCCGGGCACTGAAGCTTTCTTT.

The rearrangement joins TRBV2 to TRBJ1-6; the match to TRBD1 covers 8 bases. CDR1 and CDR2 (germline): SNHLY, FYNNEI. The CDR3 is made up of 17 amino acids. V lost 8 bases and J lost 0; bases outside the gene matches: 9. DNA for the CDR3: TGTGCCAGCTCTATCGGGACAGGATTCTCCTATAATTCACCCCTCCACTTT. Protein sequence: CASSIGTGFSYNSPLHF.

The rearrangement joins TRBV5-1 to TRBJ2-1, with no clear D. With 1 base removed from V and 0 bases from J, the gap between germline ends came to 8 bases. The CDR3 has 15 amino acids. CDR1 and CDR2 from the germline V gene are SGHRS and YFSETQ. The CDR3 coding sequence is TGCGCCAGCAGCTTGACCCCGAGCTCCTACAATGAGCAGTTCTTC. Encoded protein: CASSLTPSSYNEQFF. The entire variable domain, with the rest obtained from reference TRBV5-1 and TRBJ2-1, is as follows: KAGVTQTPRYLIKTRGQQVTLSCSPISGHRSVSWYQQTPGQGLQFLFEYFSETQRNKGNFPGRFSGRQFSNSRSEMNVSTLELGDSALYLCASSLTPSSYNEQFFGPGTRLTVL.

The chain employs TRBV24-1 and TRBJ2-2; possibly TRBD1 for D (6 bases). The germline V gene encodes CDR1 KGHDR and CDR2 SFDVKD. This CDR3 spans 18 amino acids. V lost 0 bases, J lost 2 bases, and 15 bases lay in between. Here the CDR3 DNA reads TGTGCCACCAGTGATTTGCGGGGACACCAACTAAACACCGGGGAGCTGTTTTTT. Translated, it gives CATSDLRGHQLNTGELFF.

The chain links TRBV6-5 to TRBJ1-5; 8 nucleotides agree with TRBD1. The CDR3 is 15 residues long. J lost 0 bases, V lost 6 bases, and 4 bases had no gene match. Germline V CDR1 and CDR2: MNHEY, SVGAGI. The CDR3 DNA reads as TGTGCCAGCAGCGGACAGGGTGGTAGCAATCAGCCCCAGCATTTT. As protein: CASSGQGGSNQPQHF.

The gene calls are TRBV11-2 and TRBJ2-6, with 8 bases fitting TRBD1. This CDR3 is 19 amino acids long. Trimming cost V 5 bases and J 4 bases; bases outside gene matches: 16. CDR1 SGHAT and CDR2 FQNNGV come from the germline V gene. The CDR3 DNA reads as TGTGCCAGCAGCACCGAATGGCACAGGGGGTCCACCGGGGCCAACGTCCTGACTTTC. Its translation: CASSTEWHRGSTGANVLTF.